The present TCR beta chain was sequenced within a study of T cell repertoires in cytomegalovirus infection. Background on the study: Selection of CMV epitopes for the study included recently identified HLA-C-restricted and well-studied HLA-B-restricted ones. An indication of both CMV infection and matching HLA type came from public TCR beta signatures. Study conclusions and caveats: The response measured ex vivo was dominated by TCR beta clonotypes (HLA-C-restricted and CMV-specific).

Losses at the gene ends were 5 bases for V and 6 bases for J; bases not matched to a gene: 5. CDR1 is SGHTA and CDR2 is FQGNSA in the germline V gene. This CDR3 is built from 14 residues. As for this clonotype: No antigen is known for it.

Each CDR3 protein gets one entry after TCRdb re-called the reads with MiXCR. This sample has about 400,000 distinct CDR3 sequences, with about 34% found just once. The receptor's source is a human donor in good health (CMV status not recorded). Some clones in this sample may be carry-over from other donors' samples. The chain joins TRBV7-2 to TRBJ2-1, with 9 bases that match TRBD2. Sequenced here: cultured PBMCs, sampled from culture after CMV antigen stimulation. The CDR3 is CASSLSGSLNEQFF. DNA for the CDR3: TGTGCCAGCAGCCTTAGCGGGAGCCTCAATGAGCAGTTCTTC. The whole variable domain, remainder taken from reference TRBV7-2 and TRBJ2-1, is GAGVSQSPSNKVTEKGKDVELRCDPISGHTALYWYRQSLGQGLEFLIYFQGNSAPDKSGLPSDRFSAERTGGSVSTLTIQRTQQEDSAVYLCASSLSGSLNEQFFGPGTRLTVL.